This T cell receptor beta chain was profiled in a study of T cells in narcolepsy. Study-level points and caveats: Reportedly, autoreactive clonotypes were serially detected in patients' blood but not controls'. In some patient and control memory CD4+ samples, autoreactive clones were absent.

Only in-frame clones appear in the TCRdb table, and some are missing; sequencing was by immunoSEQ multiplex PCR. The table includes 30,000 or so clones, around three quarters detected once. Losses at the gene ends were 4 bases for V and 1 base for J; bases not matched to a gene: 7. Germline V gene lookup returns CDR1 SGHTA and CDR2 FQGNSA. The CDR3 has 18 residues. A note on this clone: Its matching antigen is unknown.

The sequence was obtained from a human donor in good health. The sequencing sample was made of memory (CD45RA-) CD4+ T cells from blood. This rearrangement joins TRBV7-2 to TRBJ2-5, with 15 bases fitting TRBD2. CDR3 protein: CASSSGLAGGVGQETQYF. CDR3 coding DNA: TGTGCCAGCAGCTCCGGACTAGCGGGAGGGGTGGGCCAAGAGACCCAGTACTTC.